The clone carrying this T cell receptor beta chain was seen repeatedly, ten times or more. Its antigen remains unknown. The time point is: newly diagnosed GD, antithyroid drugs for less than 3 months. PBMC RNA was the source of the TCR library. The data were obtained in a study of regulatory T cells in long-lasting Graves disease. The study's findings and limits: New patients shared fewer public clonotypes (over 900) than persistent patients did (fewer than 3,000).

CDR3 regions were amplified by Arm-PCR using iRepertoire HTBI primers to build TCR beta libraries. One entry per CDR3 protein, called by TCRdb with MiXCR from the multiplex PCR reads. The data contain 370,000 or so distinct CDR3 sequences, roughly 15% of them seen just once; the ten biggest clones take up about 19%. These same data were also listed under a study on T cells in Graves' hyperthyroidism and ophthalmopathy. In that study: HTBI primers drove first-round RT-PCR of the TCR CDR3.

This TCR was sampled from a woman younger than 35 with Graves disease. Sequenced here: peripheral blood mononuclear cells (PBMCs), sampled at new diagnosis, from a patient treated with antithyroid drugs.

The CDR3 loop reads CASSFGTGDTDTQYF. CDR3 bases: TGTGCCAGCAGTTTCGGGACAGGGGACACAGATACGCAGTATTTT. The chain couples TRBV28 to TRBJ2-3; 10 bases agree with TRBD1. The CDR3 extends over 15 amino acids. Trimming cost V 3 bases and J 2 bases; bases outside gene matches: 2. Germline CDR1 reads MDHEN; CDR2 reads SYDVKM.